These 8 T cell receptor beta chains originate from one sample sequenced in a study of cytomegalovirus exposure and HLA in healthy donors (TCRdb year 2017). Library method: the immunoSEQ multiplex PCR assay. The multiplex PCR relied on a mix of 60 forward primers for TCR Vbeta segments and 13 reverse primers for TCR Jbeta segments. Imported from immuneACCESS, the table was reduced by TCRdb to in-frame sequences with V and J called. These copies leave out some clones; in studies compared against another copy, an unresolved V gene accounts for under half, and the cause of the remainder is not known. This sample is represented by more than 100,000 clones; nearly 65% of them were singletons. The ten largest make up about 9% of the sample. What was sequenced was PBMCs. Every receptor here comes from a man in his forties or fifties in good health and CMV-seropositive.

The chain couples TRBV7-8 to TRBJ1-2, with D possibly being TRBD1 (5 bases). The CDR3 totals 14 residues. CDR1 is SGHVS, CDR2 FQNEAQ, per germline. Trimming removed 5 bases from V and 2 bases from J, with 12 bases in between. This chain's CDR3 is CASSPRWTNYGYTF. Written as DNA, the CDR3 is TGTGCCAGCAGCCCCCGTTGGACAAACTATGGCTACACCTTC.

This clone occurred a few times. The CDR3 nucleotides read TGCGCCAGCAGTGAGTGGACTAGCGGGGGGAGCACAGATACGCAGTATTTT. It specifies CASSEWTSGGSTDTQYF. The chain carries TRBV10-2 and TRBJ2-3, with TRBD2 matching 14 bases. V lost 1 base and J lost 0; bases outside the gene matches: 0. This CDR3 is 17 amino acids long. CDR1 is WSHSY and CDR2 is SAAADI in the germline V gene.

CDR3 DNA: TGTGCCAGCAGCTTGGGGGACAGGGGTTTAAAGGAGACCCAGTACTTC. Translation: CASSLGDRGLKETQYF. The V and J genes are TRBV7-9 and TRBJ2-5, with 10 bases that match TRBD1. Germline loops: CDR1 SEHNR, CDR2 FQNEAQ (reference sequence). CDR3 length: 16 amino acids. The V and J ends lost 3 bases and 5 bases, in that order; junction bases with no gene match: 9.

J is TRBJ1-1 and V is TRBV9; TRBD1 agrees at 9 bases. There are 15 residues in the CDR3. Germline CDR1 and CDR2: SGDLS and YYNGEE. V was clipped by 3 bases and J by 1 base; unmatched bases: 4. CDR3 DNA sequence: TGTGCCAGCAGCGCCAGGACAGGGGAGAACACTGAAGCTTTCTTT. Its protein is CASSARTGENTEAFF.

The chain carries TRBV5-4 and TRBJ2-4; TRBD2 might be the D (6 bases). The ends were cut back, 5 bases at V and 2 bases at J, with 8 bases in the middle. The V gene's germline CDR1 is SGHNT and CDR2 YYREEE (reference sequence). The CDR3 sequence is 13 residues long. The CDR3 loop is CASSAGTKNIQYF. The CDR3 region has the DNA TGTGCCAGCAGTGCGGGGACCAAAAACATTCAGTACTTC.

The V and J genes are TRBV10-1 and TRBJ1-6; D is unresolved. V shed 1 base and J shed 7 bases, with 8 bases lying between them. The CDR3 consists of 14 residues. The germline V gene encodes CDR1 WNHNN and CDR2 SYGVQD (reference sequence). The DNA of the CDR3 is TGCGCCAGCAGTGAGTACAGAAAAAATTCACCCCTCCACTTT. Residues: CASSEYRKNSPLHF.

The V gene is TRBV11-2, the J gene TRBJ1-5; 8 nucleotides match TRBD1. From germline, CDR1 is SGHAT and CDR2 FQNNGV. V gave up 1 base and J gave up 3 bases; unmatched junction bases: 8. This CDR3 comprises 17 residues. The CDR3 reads CASSLGTGLRANQPQHF. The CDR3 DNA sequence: TGTGCCAGCAGCTTAGGGACAGGGCTTAGAGCCAATCAGCCCCAGCATTTT. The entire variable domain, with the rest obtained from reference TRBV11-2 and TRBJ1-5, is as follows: EAGVAQSPRYKIIEKRQSVAFWCNPISGHATLYWYQQILGQGPKLLIQFQNNGVVDDSQLPKDRFSAERLKGVDSTLKIQPAKLEDSAVYLCASSLGTGLRANQPQHFGDGTRLSIL.

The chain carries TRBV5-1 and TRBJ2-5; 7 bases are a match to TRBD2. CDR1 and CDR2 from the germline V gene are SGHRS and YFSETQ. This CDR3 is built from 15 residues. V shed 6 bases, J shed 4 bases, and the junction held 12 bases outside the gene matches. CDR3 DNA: TGCGCCAGCACGCGGGGGACGGCAAGCCCAGAGACCCAGTACTTC. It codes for CASTRGTASPETQYF.